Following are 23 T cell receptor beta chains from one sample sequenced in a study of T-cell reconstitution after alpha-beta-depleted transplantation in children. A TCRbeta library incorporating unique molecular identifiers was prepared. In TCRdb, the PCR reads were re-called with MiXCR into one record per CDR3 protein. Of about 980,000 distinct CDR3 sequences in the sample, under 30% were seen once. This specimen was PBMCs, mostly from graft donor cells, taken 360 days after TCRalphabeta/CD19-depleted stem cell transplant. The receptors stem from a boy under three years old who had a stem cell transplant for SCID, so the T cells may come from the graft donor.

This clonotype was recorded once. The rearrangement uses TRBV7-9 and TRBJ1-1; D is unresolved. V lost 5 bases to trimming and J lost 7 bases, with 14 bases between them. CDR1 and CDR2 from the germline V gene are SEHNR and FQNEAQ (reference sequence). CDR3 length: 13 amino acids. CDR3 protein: CASSRGLSGEAFF. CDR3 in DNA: TGTGCCAGCAGCCGTGGGCTAAGCGGTGAAGCTTTCTTT.

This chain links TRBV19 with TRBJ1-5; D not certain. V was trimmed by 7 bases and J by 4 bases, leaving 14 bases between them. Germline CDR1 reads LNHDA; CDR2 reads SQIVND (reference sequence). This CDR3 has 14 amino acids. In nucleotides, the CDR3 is TGTGCCAGTACCACGGATCCCGGAAATCAGCCCCAGCATTTT. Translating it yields CASTTDPGNQPQHF. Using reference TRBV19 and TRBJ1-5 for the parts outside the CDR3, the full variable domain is DGGITQSPKYLFRKEGQNVTLSCEQNLNHDAMYWYRQDPGQGLRLIYYSQIVNDFQKGDIAEGYSVSREKKESFPLTVTSAQKNPTAFYLCASTTDPGNQPQHFGDGTRLSIL.

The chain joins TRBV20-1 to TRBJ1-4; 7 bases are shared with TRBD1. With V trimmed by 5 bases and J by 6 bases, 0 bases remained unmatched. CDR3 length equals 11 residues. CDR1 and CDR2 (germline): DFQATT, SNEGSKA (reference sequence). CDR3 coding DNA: TGCAGTGCTGACAGGGATGAAAAACTGTTTTTT. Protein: CSADRDEKLFF.

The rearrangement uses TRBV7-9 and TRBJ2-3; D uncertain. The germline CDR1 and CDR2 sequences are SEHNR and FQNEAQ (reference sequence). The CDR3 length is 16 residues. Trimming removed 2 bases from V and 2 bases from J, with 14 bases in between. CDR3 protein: CASSLYWVGFTDTQYF. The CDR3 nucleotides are TGTGCCAGCAGCTTATATTGGGTCGGATTCACAGATACGCAGTATTTT.

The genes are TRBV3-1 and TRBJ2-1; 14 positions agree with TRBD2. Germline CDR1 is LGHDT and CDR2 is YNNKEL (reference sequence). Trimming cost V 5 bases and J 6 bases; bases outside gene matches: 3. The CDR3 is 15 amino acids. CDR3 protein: CASSGGLAGANEQFF. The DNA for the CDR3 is TGTGCCAGCAGCGGGGGACTAGCGGGGGCCAATGAGCAGTTCTTC.

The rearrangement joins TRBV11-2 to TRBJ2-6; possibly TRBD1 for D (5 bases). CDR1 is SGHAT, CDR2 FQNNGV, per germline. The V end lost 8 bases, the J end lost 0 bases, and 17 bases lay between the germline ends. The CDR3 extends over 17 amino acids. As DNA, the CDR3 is TGTGCCAGCTTAGGGATTGACGGACACTCTGGGGCCAACGTCCTGACTTTC. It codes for CASLGIDGHSGANVLTF.

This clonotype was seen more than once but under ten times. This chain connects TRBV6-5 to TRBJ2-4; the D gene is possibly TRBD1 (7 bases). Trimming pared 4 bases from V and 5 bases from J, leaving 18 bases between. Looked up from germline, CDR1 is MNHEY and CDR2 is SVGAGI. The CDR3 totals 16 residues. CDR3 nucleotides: TGTGCCAGCAGTTCCCGCCTAGGAGGGGGCGAAAACATTCAGTACTTC. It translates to CASSSRLGGGENIQYF.

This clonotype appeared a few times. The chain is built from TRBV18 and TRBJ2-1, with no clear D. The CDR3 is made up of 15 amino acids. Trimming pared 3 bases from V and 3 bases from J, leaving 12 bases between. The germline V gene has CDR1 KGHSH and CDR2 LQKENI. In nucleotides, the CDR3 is TGTGCCAGCTCACCTCCCCCTCTAGGCTACAATGAGCAGTTCTTC. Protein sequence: CASSPPPLGYNEQFF. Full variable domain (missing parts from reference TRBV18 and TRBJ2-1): NAGVMQNPRHLVRRRGQEARLRCSPMKGHSHVYWYRQLPEEGLKFMVYLQKENIIDESGMPKERFSAEFPKEGPSILRIQQVVRGDSAAYFCASSPPPLGYNEQFFGPGTRLTVL.

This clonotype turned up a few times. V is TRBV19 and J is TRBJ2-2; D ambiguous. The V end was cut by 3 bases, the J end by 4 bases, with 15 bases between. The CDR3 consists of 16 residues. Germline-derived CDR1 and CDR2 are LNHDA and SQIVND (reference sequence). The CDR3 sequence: CASSIPSRTPTGELFF. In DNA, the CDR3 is TGTGCCAGTAGTATCCCCTCGCGAACCCCCACCGGGGAGCTGTTTTTT. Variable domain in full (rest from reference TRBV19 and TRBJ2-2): DGGITQSPKYLFRKEGQNVTLSCEQNLNHDAMYWYRQDPGQGLRLIYYSQIVNDFQKGDIAEGYSVSREKKESFPLTVTSAQKNPTAFYLCASSIPSRTPTGELFFGEGSRLTVL.

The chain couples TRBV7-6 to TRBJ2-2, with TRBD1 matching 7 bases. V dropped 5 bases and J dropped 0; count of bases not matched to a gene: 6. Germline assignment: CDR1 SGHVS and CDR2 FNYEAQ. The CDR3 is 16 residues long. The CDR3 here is CASSRTGETNTGELFF. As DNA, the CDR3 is TGTGCCAGCAGCCGCACAGGGGAGACGAACACCGGGGAGCTGTTTTTT.

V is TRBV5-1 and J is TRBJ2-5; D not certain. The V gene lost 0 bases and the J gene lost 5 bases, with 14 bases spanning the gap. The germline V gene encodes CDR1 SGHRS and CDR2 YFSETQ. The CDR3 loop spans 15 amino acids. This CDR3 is CASSLALLGKETQYF. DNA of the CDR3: TGCGCCAGCAGCTTGGCCCTTCTGGGGAAGGAGACCCAGTACTTC.

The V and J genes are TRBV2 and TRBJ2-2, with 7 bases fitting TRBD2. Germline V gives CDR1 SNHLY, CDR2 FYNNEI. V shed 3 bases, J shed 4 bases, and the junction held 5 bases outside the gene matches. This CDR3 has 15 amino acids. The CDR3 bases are TGTGCCAGCAGTGAGGGGGGGATAGGCACCGGGGAGCTGTTTTTT. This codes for CASSEGGIGTGELFF.

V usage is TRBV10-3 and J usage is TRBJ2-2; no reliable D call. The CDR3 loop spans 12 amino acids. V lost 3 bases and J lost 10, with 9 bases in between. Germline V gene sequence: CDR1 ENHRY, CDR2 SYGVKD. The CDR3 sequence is CAISDRGEELFF. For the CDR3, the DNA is TGTGCCATCAGTGACCGTGGGGAGGAGCTGTTTTTT.

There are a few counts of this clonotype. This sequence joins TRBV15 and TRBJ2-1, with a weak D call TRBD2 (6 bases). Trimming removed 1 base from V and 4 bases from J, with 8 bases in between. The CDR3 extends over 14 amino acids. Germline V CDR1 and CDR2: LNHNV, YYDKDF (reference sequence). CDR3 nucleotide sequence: TGTGCCACCAGCAGAGCAGGGACTTACAATGAGCAGTTCTTC. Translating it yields CATSRAGTYNEQFF.

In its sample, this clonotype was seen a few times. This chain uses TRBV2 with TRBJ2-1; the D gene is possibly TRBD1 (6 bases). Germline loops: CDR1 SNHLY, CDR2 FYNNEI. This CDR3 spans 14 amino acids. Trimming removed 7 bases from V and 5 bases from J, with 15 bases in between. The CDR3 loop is CASKGQGLNNEQFF. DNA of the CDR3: TGTGCCAGCAAGGGGCAGGGGCTTAACAATGAGCAGTTCTTC. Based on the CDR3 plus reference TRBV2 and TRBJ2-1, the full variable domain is EPEVTQTPSHQVTQMGQEVILRCVPISNHLYFYWYRQILGQKVEFLVSFYNNEISEKSEIFDDQFSVERPDGSNFTLKIRSTKLEDSAMYFCASKGQGLNNEQFFGPGTRLTVL.

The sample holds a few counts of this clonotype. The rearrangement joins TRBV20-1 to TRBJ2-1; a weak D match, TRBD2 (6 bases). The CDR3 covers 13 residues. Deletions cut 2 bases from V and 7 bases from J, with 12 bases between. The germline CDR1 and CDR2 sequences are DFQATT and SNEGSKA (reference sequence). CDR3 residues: CSARSGGKNEQFF. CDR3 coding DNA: TGCAGTGCTAGAAGTGGGGGGAAAAATGAGCAGTTCTTC.

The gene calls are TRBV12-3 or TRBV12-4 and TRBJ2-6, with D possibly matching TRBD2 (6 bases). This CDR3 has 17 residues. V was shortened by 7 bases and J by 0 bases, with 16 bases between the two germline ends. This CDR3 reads CASTPGGLFSGANVLTF. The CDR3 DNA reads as TGTGCCAGCACGCCCGGAGGGCTATTCTCTGGGGCCAACGTCCTGACTTTC.

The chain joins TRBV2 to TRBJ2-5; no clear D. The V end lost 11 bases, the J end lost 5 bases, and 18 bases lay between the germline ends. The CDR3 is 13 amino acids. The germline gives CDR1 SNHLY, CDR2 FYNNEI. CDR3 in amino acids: CAGQGWPAETQYF. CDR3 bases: TGTGCCGGCCAAGGGTGGCCAGCGGAGACCCAGTACTTC.

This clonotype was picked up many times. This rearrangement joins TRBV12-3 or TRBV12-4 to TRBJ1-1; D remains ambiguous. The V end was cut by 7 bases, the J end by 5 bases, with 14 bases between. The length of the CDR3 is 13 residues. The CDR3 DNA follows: TGTGCCAGCACGGAGATTACGAGGACTGAAGCTTTCTTT. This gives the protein CASTEITRTEAFF.

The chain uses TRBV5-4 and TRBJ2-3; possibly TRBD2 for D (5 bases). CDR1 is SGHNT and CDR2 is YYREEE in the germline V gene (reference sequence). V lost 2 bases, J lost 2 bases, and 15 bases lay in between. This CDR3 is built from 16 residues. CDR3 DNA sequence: TGTGCCAGCAGCTTCTTCCCCGGGGTTGACACAGATACGCAGTATTTT. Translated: CASSFFPGVDTDTQYF.

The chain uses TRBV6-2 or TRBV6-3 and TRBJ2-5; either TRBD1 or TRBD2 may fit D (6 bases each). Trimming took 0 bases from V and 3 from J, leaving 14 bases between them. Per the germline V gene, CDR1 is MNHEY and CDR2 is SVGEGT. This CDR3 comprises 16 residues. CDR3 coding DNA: TGTGCCAGCAGTTACTCGAGGGGGGCTGGGGAAGAGACCCAGTACTTC. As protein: CASSYSRGAGEETQYF.

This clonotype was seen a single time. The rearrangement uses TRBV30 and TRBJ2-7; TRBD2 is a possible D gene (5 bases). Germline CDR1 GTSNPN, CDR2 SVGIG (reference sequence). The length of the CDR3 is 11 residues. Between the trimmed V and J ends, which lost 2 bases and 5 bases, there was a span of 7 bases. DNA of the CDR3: TGTGCCTGGAGTCGACTACACGAGCAGTACTTC. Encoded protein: CAWSRLHEQYF.

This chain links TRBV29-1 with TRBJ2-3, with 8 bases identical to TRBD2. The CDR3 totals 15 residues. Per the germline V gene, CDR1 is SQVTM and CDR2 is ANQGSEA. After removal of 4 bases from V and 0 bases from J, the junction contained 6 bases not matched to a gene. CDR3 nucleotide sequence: TGCAGCGTTGTAAAGCGGGGGCCAAGCACAGATACGCAGTATTTT. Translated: CSVVKRGPSTDTQYF.